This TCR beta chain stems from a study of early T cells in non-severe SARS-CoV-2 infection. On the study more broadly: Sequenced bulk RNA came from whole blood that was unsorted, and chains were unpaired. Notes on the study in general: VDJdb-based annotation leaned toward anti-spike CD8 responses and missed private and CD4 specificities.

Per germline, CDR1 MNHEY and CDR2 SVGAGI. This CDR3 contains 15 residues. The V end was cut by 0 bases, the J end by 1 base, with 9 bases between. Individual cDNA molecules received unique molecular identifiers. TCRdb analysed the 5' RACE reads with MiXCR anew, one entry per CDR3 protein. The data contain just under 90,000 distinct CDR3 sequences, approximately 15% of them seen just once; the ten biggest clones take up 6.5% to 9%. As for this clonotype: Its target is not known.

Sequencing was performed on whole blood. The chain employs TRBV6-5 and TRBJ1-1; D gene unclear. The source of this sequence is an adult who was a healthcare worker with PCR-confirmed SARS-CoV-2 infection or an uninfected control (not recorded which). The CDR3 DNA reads TGTGCCAGCAGTTACTCCGGGGTGAGGAACACTGAAGCTTTCTTT. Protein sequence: CASSYSGVRNTEAFF.